The clone carrying this T cell receptor beta chain was seen a single time. Germline CDR1 reads SGHRS; CDR2 reads YFSETQ. The CDR3 consists of 16 residues. J gave up 4 bases and V 4 bases, and 11 bases lay outside the gene matches. These data belong to a study of OX40 agonist ivuxolimab in advanced cancers. Study at large: Patients received ivuxolimab, an agonistic anti-OX40 (CD134) antibody.

TCRdb keeps only in-frame clones here, not all; method: immunoSEQ multiplex PCR. The table lists roughly 89,000 clones, around four fifths of them singletons, with 1.5% to 2% in the top ten. This rearrangement joins TRBV5-1 to TRBJ1-1; 9 bases are shared with TRBD1. This clonotype originated in an adult with an advanced solid tumor such as melanoma, head and neck, liver or kidney cancer. The material sequenced was CD4+ or CD8+ T cells sorted from blood, taken in a trial of the OX40 agonist ivuxolimab. CDR3 amino acids: CASSPGTGRSGTEAFF. The CDR3 coding sequence is TGCGCCAGCAGCCCCGGGACAGGGAGATCGGGCACTGAAGCTTTCTTT.